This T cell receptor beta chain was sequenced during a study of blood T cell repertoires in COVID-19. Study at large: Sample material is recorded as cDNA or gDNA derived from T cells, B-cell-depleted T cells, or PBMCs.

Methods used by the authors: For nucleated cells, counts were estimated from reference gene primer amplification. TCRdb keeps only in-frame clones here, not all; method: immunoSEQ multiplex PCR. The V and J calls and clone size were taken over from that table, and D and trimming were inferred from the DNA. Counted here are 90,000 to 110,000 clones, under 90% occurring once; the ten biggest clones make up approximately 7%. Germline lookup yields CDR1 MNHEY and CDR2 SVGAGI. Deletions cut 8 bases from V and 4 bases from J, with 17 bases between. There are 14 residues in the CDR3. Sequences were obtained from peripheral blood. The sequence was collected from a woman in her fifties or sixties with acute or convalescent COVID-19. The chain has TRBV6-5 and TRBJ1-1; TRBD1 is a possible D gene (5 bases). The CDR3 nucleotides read TGTGCCAGCCAAGACGCGAGCAGGGCCACTGAAGCTTTCTTT. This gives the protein CASQDASRATEAFF.